This TCR beta chain originates from a study of cytomegalovirus exposure and HLA in healthy donors. Broader study findings: It was assumed in the presence/absence analyses that sequencing depth was roughly uniform across donors. Rare TCR sequences predominated, though certain public TCRs were found in many donors.

Concerning this clone itself: Its antigen is not identified.

At the time of sampling, donors were nominally healthy, though unrecorded immune exposures were likely. The PCR employed 60 Vbeta primers together with 13 Jbeta primers. Profiled with immunoSEQ multiplex PCR; TCRdb holds only in-frame clones, not every one. The sample holds roughly 83,000 clones, roughly 77% seen once. Germline V CDR1 and CDR2: SGHNT, YYREEE (reference sequence). This CDR3 has 14 amino acids. Trimming stripped 5 bases from V and 2 bases from J, with 14 bases between. Sequencing was done on a sample of PBMCs. This clonotype was obtained from a man in his sixties in good health and CMV-seronegative. The chain combines TRBV5-4 with TRBJ2-7; D possibly corresponds to TRBD1 (6 bases). The CDR3, as DNA: TGTGCCAGCAGGCGACAGGACTCCACCTACGAGCAGTACTTC. Translation: CASRRQDSTYEQYF.